This T cell receptor (beta chain) emerged from a study of blood T cell repertoires in COVID-19. Overall study context: From T cells, B-cell-depleted T cells, or PBMCs came the material, which was cDNA or gDNA.

Methods used by the authors: Amplification of reference gene primers provided the estimated nucleated cell counts. Assay: immunoSEQ multiplex PCR; the TCRdb copy retains only in-frame clones and omits some. D and trimming come from the DNA, and the V and J calls and clone size come from that table. The data show more than 120,000 clones, 88% seen once. CDR3 size: 15 residues. Per the germline V gene, CDR1 is MGHRA and CDR2 is YSYEKL. V was cut by 0 bases and J by 6 bases, with 15 bases left in between. This clone was seen a few times. The receptor was derived from a human donor in a cohort sampled during active COVID-19. Sample: peripheral blood. The genes are TRBV4-1 and TRBJ2-7; TRBD1 is a possible D gene (6 bases). The CDR3 DNA follows: TGCGCCAGCAGCCAAGATTATAACAGGGTATCCGAGCAGTACTTC. It is translated as CASSQDYNRVSEQYF.